The 23 T cell receptor beta chains given below trace back to one sample, sequenced in a study of blood T cell repertoires in COVID-19. The method was immunoSEQ multiplex PCR; TCRdb's version includes in-frame clones alone and lacks a portion of them. This table holds fewer than 400,000 clones, 70% to 90% found once. Sequenced input: PBMCs or T cells enriched from blood (not recorded which). Every receptor here comes from a man between 25 and 39 years old who had recovered from COVID-19.

The chain's CDR3 is CASIKTGTTQETQYF. The CDR3 DNA follows: TGTGCCAGCATTAAGACAGGGACCACCCAAGAGACCCAGTACTTC. The gene calls are TRBV7-9 and TRBJ2-5, with TRBD1 matching 7 bases. J gave up 1 base and V 7 bases, and 9 bases lay outside the gene matches. This CDR3 is built from 15 residues. CDR1 is SEHNR and CDR2 is FQNEAQ in the germline V gene (reference sequence).

In nucleotides, the CDR3 is TGTGCCAGCAGTGCCGGCGCAGGGGGCTACAATGAGCAGTTCTTC. It yields the protein CASSAGAGGYNEQFF. The rearrangement uses TRBV6-4 and TRBJ2-1; 7 nucleotides match TRBD1. The CDR3 has 15 residues. Unmatched junction bases numbered 6, after V lost 4 bases and J lost 3 bases. CDR1 and CDR2 from the germline V gene are MRHNA and SNTAGT.

The chain combines TRBV7-3 with TRBJ2-7, with unresolved D. V gave up 1 base and J gave up 3 bases, with 7 bases separating them. CDR1 and CDR2 (germline): SGHTA, FQGTGA. This CDR3 region has 13 residues. The CDR3 DNA reads TGTGCCAGCAGCTTAAACTCAGGCTACGAGCAGTACTTC. As protein: CASSLNSGYEQYF.

The gene calls are TRBV7-9 and TRBJ2-1; TRBD1 matches 9 bases. V lost 3 bases and J lost 4; bases outside the gene matches: 4. Germline V gene data show CDR1 as SEHNR and CDR2 as FQNEAQ (reference sequence). The CDR3 has 15 amino acids. The CDR3: CASSFDRGSYNEQFF. In DNA, the CDR3 is TGTGCCAGCAGCTTTGACAGGGGGTCTTACAATGAGCAGTTCTTC.

The chain carries TRBV10-3 and TRBJ2-7, with TRBD2 matching over 14 bases. Germline lookup yields CDR1 ENHRY and CDR2 SYGVKD. The trim removed 6 bases at V and 0 bases at J, leaving 1 base unmatched. The CDR3 loop spans 15 amino acids. CDR3 nucleotide sequence: TGTGCCATCAGCGGACTAGCGGGGGGCTCCTACGAGCAGTACTTC. It yields the protein CAISGLAGGSYEQYF.

The chain combines TRBV5-1 with TRBJ1-1; 8 nucleotides match TRBD1. Germline lookup yields CDR1 SGHRS and CDR2 YFSETQ. The CDR3 length is 16 residues. V shed 4 bases, J shed 6 bases, and the junction held 14 bases outside the gene matches. The CDR3 spells CASSKDPGGLSPEAFF. The CDR3 DNA follows: TGCGCCAGCAGCAAGGACCCAGGGGGCCTGAGCCCTGAAGCTTTCTTT.

The chain employs TRBV4-3 and TRBJ2-1; unclear D gene. V lost 1 base and J lost 8, with 9 bases in between. Germline CDR1 LGHNA, CDR2 YSLEER. This CDR3 contains 13 residues. The CDR3 bases are TGCGCCAGCAGCCAAGTAAGAAGCTATGAGCAGTTCTTC. Amino acid sequence: CASSQVRSYEQFF.

The chain joins TRBV7-9 to TRBJ1-4; D call uncertain. Germline CDR1 reads SEHNR; CDR2 reads FQNEAQ (reference sequence). The CDR3 is made up of 15 amino acids. V was shortened by 6 bases and J by 7 bases, with 18 bases between the two germline ends. This chain's CDR3 is CASSTSPRSGEKLFF. The CDR3 DNA reads as TGTGCCAGCAGTACCAGTCCGAGGAGTGGTGAAAAACTGTTTTTT. Combining the CDR3 with reference TRBV7-9 and TRBJ1-4 gives the whole variable domain DTGVSQNPRHKITKRGQNVTFRCDPISEHNRLYWYRQTLGQGPEFLTYFQNEAQLEKSRLLSDRFSAERPKGSFSTLEIQRTEQGDSAMYLCASSTSPRSGEKLFFGSGTQLSVL.

The chain is built from TRBV6-5 and TRBJ2-4; perhaps TRBD1 as D (6 bases). The CDR3 runs 14 residues. CDR1 is MNHEY, CDR2 SVGAGI, per germline. V shed 5 bases and J shed 6 bases, with 14 bases lying between them. Here the CDR3 DNA reads TGTGCCAGCAGTAACCCGGCAGGGGCAAACATTCAGTACTTC. Amino acids: CASSNPAGANIQYF.

The V call is TRBV6-5, the J call TRBJ2-5; 8 bases line up with TRBD1. The CDR3 is made up of 14 amino acids. V was clipped by 5 bases and J by 2 bases; unmatched bases: 4. Germline V gives CDR1 MNHEY, CDR2 SVGAGI. CDR3 protein: CASSLRTGQETQYF. The CDR3 bases are TGTGCCAGCAGTCTACGGACAGGGCAAGAGACCCAGTACTTC.

The V call is TRBV16, the J call TRBJ1-3; D unresolved. The CDR3 is 14 residues long. V was clipped by 0 bases and J by 5 bases, with 8 bases between them. CDR1 is KGHSY, CDR2 FQNENV, per germline. The CDR3 DNA is TGTGCCAGCAGCCAATCGGCGGGGAGAAACACCATATATTTT. This encodes CASSQSAGRNTIYF.

The rearrangement joins TRBV5-6 to TRBJ2-2; D is perhaps TRBD2 (5 bases). The V end lost 4 bases, the J end lost 1 base, and 11 bases lay between the germline ends. The CDR3 spans 15 residues. CDR1 is SGHDT and CDR2 is YYEEEE in the germline V gene. CDR3 coding DNA: TGTGCCAGCAGCCCTGGACTGCTGAACACCGGGGAGCTGTTTTTT. Its translation is CASSPGLLNTGELFF.

This clone came up once. The chain links TRBV5-4 to TRBJ1-1; weak D call: TRBD1 (5 bases). This CDR3 is built from 16 residues. V lost 0 bases and J lost 1, with 13 bases in between. Germline assignment: CDR1 SGHNT and CDR2 YYREEE (reference sequence). The CDR3 reads CASSLVGLGGNTEAFF. The CDR3, as DNA: TGTGCCAGCAGCTTGGTGGGGTTGGGGGGGAACACTGAAGCTTTCTTT.

The V gene is TRBV19, the J gene TRBJ1-6; 7 bases match TRBD1. Germline CDR1 is LNHDA and CDR2 is SQIVND (reference sequence). Trimming took 4 bases from V and 7 from J; bases not matched to a gene: 4. The CDR3 consists of 14 residues. CDR3 sequence reads: CASSRDSYNSPLHF. DNA for the CDR3: TGTGCCAGTAGTAGGGACAGCTACAATTCACCCCTCCACTTT.

The V call is TRBV3-1 (or the pseudogene TRBV3-2), the J call TRBJ1-1; possibly TRBD1 for D (6 bases). The V and J ends lost 1 base and 4 bases respectively, with 16 bases between them. The CDR3 has 16 amino acids. The germline V gene has CDR1 LGHDT and CDR2 YNNKEL (reference sequence). CDR3 protein: CASSQGSGGLGTEAFF. For the CDR3, the DNA is TGTGCCAGCAGCCAAGGAAGCGGGGGGCTCGGCACTGAAGCTTTCTTT.

This clone was observed a single time. V is TRBV15 and J is TRBJ2-1; D perhaps matches TRBD2 (5 bases). Germline values: CDR1 LNHNV, CDR2 YYDKDF (reference sequence). Trimming stripped 0 bases from V and 9 bases from J, with 15 bases between. CDR3 size: 15 residues. In DNA, the CDR3 is TGTGCCACCAGCAGAGATCGGGGAAGGGTGGGTGAGCAGTTCTTC. This translates into CATSRDRGRVGEQFF. The variable domain in full, completed from reference TRBV15 and TRBJ2-1, reads DAMVIQNPRYQVTQFGKPVTLSCSQTLNHNVMYWYQQKSSQAPKLLFHYYDKDFNNEADTPDNFQSRRPNTSFCFLDIRSPGLGDTAMYLCATSRDRGRVGEQFFGPGTRLTVL.

In DNA, the CDR3 is TGCGCCAGCAGTGAACACAGGGGGCTAAAGGCCAATGAGCAGTTCTTC. Protein: CASSEHRGLKANEQFF. The V and J genes are TRBV10-1 and TRBJ2-1; 9 bases align to TRBD1. CDR1 is WNHNN and CDR2 is SYGVQD in the germline V gene (reference sequence). The ends lost 3 bases at V and 6 bases at J; junction bases unmatched: 9. The CDR3 runs 16 residues.

V and J are TRBV27 and TRBJ2-3, with a tentative D call TRBD1 (5 bases). The CDR3 has 15 residues. V lost 2 bases and J 1 base, leaving 10 bases between the germline ends. From germline, CDR1 is MNHEY and CDR2 SMNVEV (reference sequence). The CDR3, as DNA: TGTGCCAGCAGTTTAGGGGCGGCTGGCACAGATACGCAGTATTTT. Translation gives CASSLGAAGTDTQYF.

The J gene is TRBJ2-3, the V gene TRBV4-3; D remains unclear. Germline CDR1 and CDR2: LGHNA and YSLEER. Trimming left V 1 base short and J 3 bases short, with 5 bases between. CDR3 size: 13 residues. DNA for the CDR3: TGCGCCAGCAGCCAAGCCGAGACAGATACGCAGTATTTT. It encodes CASSQAETDTQYF.

The chain links TRBV10-3 to TRBJ1-3, with unresolved D. Per germline, CDR1 ENHRY and CDR2 SYGVKD. This CDR3 has 14 amino acids. The V and J ends lost 3 bases and 0 bases respectively, with 6 bases between them. CDR3 region: CAISELNSGNTIYF. CDR3 DNA: TGTGCCATCAGTGAACTTAACTCTGGAAACACCATATATTTT.

The chain is built from TRBV19 and TRBJ2-7; 7 bases line up with TRBD2. Germline V gene data show CDR1 as LNHDA and CDR2 as SQIVND (reference sequence). Trimming took 9 bases from V and 3 from J; bases not matched to a gene: 8. The CDR3 has 13 residues. The chain's CDR3 is CASSDGGIYEQYF. The CDR3 DNA sequence: TGTGCCAGCAGTGACGGGGGGATCTACGAGCAGTACTTC.

The chain combines TRBV13 with TRBJ1-6; D call uncertain. Trimming pared 0 bases from V and 10 bases from J, leaving 4 bases between. Germline CDR1 is PRHDT and CDR2 is FYEKMQ (reference sequence). The CDR3 runs to 12 residues. The CDR3 DNA follows: TGTGCCAGCAGCTTAGGAGAGTCACCCCTCCACTTT. It specifies CASSLGESPLHF.

The J gene is TRBJ2-1, the V gene TRBV7-8; D remains ambiguous. Trimming shortened V by 5 bases and J by 7 bases, and 12 bases separated the two germline ends. CDR3 size: 13 residues. Germline V gene data show CDR1 as SGHVS and CDR2 as FQNEAQ. The CDR3 sequence is CASSQTPENEQFF. CDR3 DNA: TGTGCCAGCAGCCAGACCCCGGAGAATGAGCAGTTCTTC.